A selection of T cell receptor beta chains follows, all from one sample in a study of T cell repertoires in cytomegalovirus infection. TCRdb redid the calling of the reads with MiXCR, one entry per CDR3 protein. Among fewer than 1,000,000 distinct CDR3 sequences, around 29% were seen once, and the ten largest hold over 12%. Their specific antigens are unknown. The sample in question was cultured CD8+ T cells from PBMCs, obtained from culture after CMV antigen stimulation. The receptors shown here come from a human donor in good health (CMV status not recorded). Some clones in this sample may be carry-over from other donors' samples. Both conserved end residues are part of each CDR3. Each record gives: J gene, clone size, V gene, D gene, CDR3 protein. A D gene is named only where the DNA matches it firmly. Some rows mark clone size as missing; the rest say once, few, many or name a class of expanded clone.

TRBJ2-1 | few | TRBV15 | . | CATRLTGPYNEQFF
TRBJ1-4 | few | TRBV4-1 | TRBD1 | CASRAGDRGLEKLFF
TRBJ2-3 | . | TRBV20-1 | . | CSARPPEVSRDTQYF
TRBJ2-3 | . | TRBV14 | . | CASSQAVDRRGARDTQYF
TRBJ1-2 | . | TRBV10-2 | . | CASSDYRANYGYTF
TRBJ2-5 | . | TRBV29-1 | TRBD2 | CSVEPGGGTQYF
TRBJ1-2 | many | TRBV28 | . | CASSFWGDYGYTF
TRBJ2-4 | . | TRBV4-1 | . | CASSQATGGIIQYF
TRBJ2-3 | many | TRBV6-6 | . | CASSSRGPLTDTQYF
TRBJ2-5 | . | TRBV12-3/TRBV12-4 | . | CASSQPGLKWETQYF
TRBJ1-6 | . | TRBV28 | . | CASSLRAVVRGNSPLHF
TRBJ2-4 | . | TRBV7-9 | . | CASSSPGPGENIQYF
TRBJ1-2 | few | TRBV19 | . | CASSWTAYGYTF
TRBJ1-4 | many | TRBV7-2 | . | CASSFAGTNEKLFF
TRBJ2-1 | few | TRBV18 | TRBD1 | CASSPPTGGPYEQFF
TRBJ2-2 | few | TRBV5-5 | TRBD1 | CASSRRTGATGELFF
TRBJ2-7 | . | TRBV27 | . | CASNPSQGPSGEQYF
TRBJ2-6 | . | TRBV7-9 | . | CASSLSRAQLLSGANVLTF
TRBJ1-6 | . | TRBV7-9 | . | CASSDRGHSPLHF
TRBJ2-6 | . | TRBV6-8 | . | CASLPFVTGANVLTF
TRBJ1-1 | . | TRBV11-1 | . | CSSSYPTGNTEAFF
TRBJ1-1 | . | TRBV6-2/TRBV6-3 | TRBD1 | CASSESRGTEAFF
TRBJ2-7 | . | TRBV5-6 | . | CASSLPHVGYEQYF
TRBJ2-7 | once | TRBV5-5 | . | CASSYRQEGSHEQYF
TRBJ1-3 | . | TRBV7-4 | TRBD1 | CASSSRGETLLGNTIYF
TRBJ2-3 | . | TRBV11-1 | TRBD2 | CASSLEAETTSGGWTDTQYF
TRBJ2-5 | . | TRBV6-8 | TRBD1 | CASRSRDREIWTQYF
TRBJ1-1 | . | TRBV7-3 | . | CASSFGLTTEAFF
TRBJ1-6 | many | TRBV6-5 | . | CASGTGWGVSNSPLHF
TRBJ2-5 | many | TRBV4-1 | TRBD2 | CASTLLAGDQETQYF
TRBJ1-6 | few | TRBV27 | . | CASSYSDSYNSPLHF
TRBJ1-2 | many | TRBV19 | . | CASSDGEGYTF